One sample yielded the 12 T cell receptor beta chains listed below, sequenced in a study of T cell responses to AZD1222 COVID-19 vaccine. This table comes from immunoSEQ multiplex PCR, and its TCRdb copy is limited to in-frame clones, with some not included. The sample lists some 75,000 clones; over 75% were seen once. Sequencing used peripheral blood, obtained on day 0 of AZD1222 vaccination. The receptors derive from an adult in good health.

The rearrangement links TRBV6-5 to TRBJ1-3, with D hard to call. V was clipped by 5 bases and J by 7 bases, with 18 bases between them. Looked up from germline, CDR1 is MNHEY and CDR2 is SVGAGI. The length of the CDR3 is 15 residues. CDR3 sequence reads: CASSRPEVRGNTIYF. For the CDR3, the DNA is TGTGCCAGCAGTCGCCCGGAGGTACGAGGGAACACCATATATTTT.

This clone was picked up a small number of times. The chain uses TRBV2 and TRBJ1-4; tentative D call: TRBD1 (6 bases). The CDR3 runs 14 residues. Trimming removed 3 bases at V and 4 bases at J, with 9 bases between. The germline V gene encodes CDR1 SNHLY and CDR2 FYNNEI. CDR3 bases: TGTGCCAGCAGTGATAGGACAGATAATGAAAAACTGTTTTTT. Translating gives CASSDRTDNEKLFF.

V and J are TRBV19 and TRBJ2-3; D uncertain. This CDR3 is built from 14 residues. Trimming took off 3 bases at V and 5 bases at J, with 12 bases between the two ends. Looked up from germline, CDR1 is LNHDA and CDR2 is SQIVND (reference sequence). For the CDR3, the DNA is TGTGCCAGTAGTATGAGTTGGGATAAAGATACGCAGTATTTT. This sequence encodes CASSMSWDKDTQYF.

The chain carries TRBV5-4 and TRBJ2-3; possibly TRBD1 for D (5 bases). V dropped 0 bases and J dropped 8 bases, with 10 bases sitting between them. The CDR3 runs 13 residues. Germline assignment: CDR1 SGHNT and CDR2 YYREEE (reference sequence). The CDR3 sequence: CASSLAGGATQYF. The DNA of the CDR3 is TGTGCCAGCAGCTTGGCCGGTGGGGCTACGCAGTATTTT.

With regard to this clone: The DNA is left out, because the CDR3 cannot be placed on it with certainty; the CDR3 is given as TCRdb lists it. This chain's CDR3 is CASSTSDRASPLHF. The chain is built from TRBV6-2 or TRBV6-3 and TRBJ1-6; TRBD1, the table's D call, lacks a check against the DNA. CDR1 is MNHEY and CDR2 is SVGEGT in the germline V gene. A total of 14 residues make up the CDR3, ends included.

The J gene is TRBJ2-5, the V gene TRBV10-2; no firm D call. From germline, CDR1 is WSHSY and CDR2 SAAADI. Trimming removed 5 bases from V and 1 base from J, with 11 bases in between. CDR3 length equals 14 residues. CDR3 sequence (DNA): TGCGCCAGCAGTACCGTCGGTAGCCAAGAGACCCAGTACTTC. It translates to CASSTVGSQETQYF.

This clone was counted once. The chain links TRBV4-1 to TRBJ2-7; 15 bases line up with TRBD2. The V and J ends lost 4 bases and 7 bases, in that order; junction bases with no gene match: 11. Germline V gene lookup returns CDR1 MGHRA and CDR2 YSYEKL. The length of the CDR3 is 17 residues. The CDR3 reads CASSLRTSGRATREQYF. The CDR3 DNA follows: TGCGCCAGCAGCCTTCGGACTAGCGGGAGGGCCACTCGGGAGCAGTACTTC.

This chain connects TRBV2 to TRBJ1-5; D is uncertain. The CDR3 contains 15 residues. Germline values: CDR1 SNHLY, CDR2 FYNNEI. V gave up 6 bases and J gave up 2 bases, with 14 bases separating them. The CDR3 is CASSALNYGNQPQHF. The CDR3 bases are TGTGCCAGCAGCGCCTTAAATTATGGCAATCAGCCCCAGCATTTT. The full variable domain, in which reference TRBV2 and TRBJ1-5 provide the parts outside the CDR3, is EPEVTQTPSHQVTQMGQEVILRCVPISNHLYFYWYRQILGQKVEFLVSFYNNEISEKSEIFDDQFSVERPDGSNFTLKIRSTKLEDSAMYFCASSALNYGNQPQHFGDGTRLSIL.

The rearrangement joins TRBV6-5 to TRBJ1-1, with 9 nucleotides matching TRBD1. With 7 bases clipped from V and 4 bases from J, the junction kept 10 bases outside the gene matches. Germline CDR1 MNHEY, CDR2 SVGAGI. The CDR3 sequence is 15 residues long. The CDR3 bases are TGTGCCAGCAAATTAACAGGGGGCTATTCCACTGAAGCTTTCTTT. It encodes CASKLTGGYSTEAFF.

The chain links TRBV2 to TRBJ1-6; D remains ambiguous. The germline V and J ends were trimmed by 6 bases and 7 bases, with 13 bases remaining between them. The CDR3 is 14 amino acids. Germline lookup yields CDR1 SNHLY and CDR2 FYNNEI. The CDR3 DNA is TGTGCCAGCAGGAGCGCCGTGGAAAATTCACCCCTCCACTTT. Amino acid sequence: CASRSAVENSPLHF.

Details on this clone: Other DNA variants within this sample encode the same CDR3. This rearrangement joins TRBV19 to TRBJ1-4; 11 bases match TRBD1. The V and J ends lost 3 bases and 8 bases, in that order; junction bases with no gene match: 2. The CDR3 runs to 14 residues. Germline V gene lookup returns CDR1 LNHDA and CDR2 SQIVND (reference sequence). The CDR3 nucleotides read TGTGCCAGTAGTATGGGACAGGGGGACGAAAAACTGTTTTTT. It specifies CASSMGQGDEKLFF.

The rearrangement joins TRBV4-1 to TRBJ2-1; 9 bases fit TRBD1. In germline, CDR1 is MGHRA, CDR2 YSYEKL. J gave up 8 bases and V 4 bases, and 12 bases lay outside the gene matches. CDR3 length equals 16 residues. As DNA, the CDR3 is TGCGCCAGCAGCCGCCTACAGGGGGCGCATGTCTATGAGCAGTTCTTC. This gives the protein CASSRLQGAHVYEQFF.